The following is a T cell receptor beta chain sequence with its context. The antigen it recognizes is unknown. Per-base qualities were not stored, and no clone one base away is much larger. The entire isolated RNA was reverse transcribed using the High Capacity cDNA Reverse Transcription Kit, and thus expressed TCRB transcripts were sequenced. Deep immunoSEQ sequencing was applied to naive, central memory and regulatory T cell samples, giving an average of about 3.7 million total reads per sample. Sorted cells were lysed in RLT buffer and RNA was extracted with DNase-treated RNeasy Micro or Mini kits, depending on cell number. To prevent cross-contamination, each cell subset was processed individually, whereas patient and healthy donor samples were processed jointly. TCRB sequences were amplified from cDNA with the immunoSEQ multiplex PCR, producing 87-bp fragments spanning the CDR3 region. Sequencing of the amplicons was performed on the Illumina HiSeq platform. Per the original workflow: Synthetic template baselines were used to correct PCR bias computationally, reads within Hamming distance 2 were collapsed, and singletons that could not be merged were discarded. By aligning reads against IMGT, V, D and J genes, CDR3 length, and insertions or deletions at six rearrangement sites were assigned. Within each subset, clonotype counts were normalized to the number of sorted cells before true diversity and Gini coefficients were calculated with the tcR R package. The overlap coefficient, calculated on TCRB nucleotide sequences, was used to quantify repertoire sharing. In TCRdb, the immuneACCESS table is reduced to in-frame sequences with V and J assigned. These tables do not hold every clone; where another copy was compared, an unresolved V gene accounts for under half, and the others remain unexplained. The DNA was the basis for D and trimming; V, J and clone size are from that table. Within this sample are 150,000 or so clones, with approximately 10% of them counted one time only. Approximately 0.69% of the sample lies in the top ten.

This sample is drawn from a study of beta chain features in type 1 diabetes (dated by TCRdb to 2016 to 2019). For the wider study: Mean age, gender distribution, total cell number and subset yield did not differ between patients and healthy donors. Naive and central memory subsets were obtained from all 30 or so donors, but regulatory and stem cell-like memory subsets were isolated from only 8 patients and roughly eight healthy donors. A total of around 110,000,000 sorted cells were examined across all samples, and RNA yield correlated strongly with the number of cells per subset. The study compared the TCRB repertoires of sorted circulating CD4+ T cell subsets in recently diagnosed type 1 diabetes patients with those in matched healthy donors. Paper-wide results and their limitations: Only small numbers of individuals were included in the HLA sub-analyses, which left unresolved whether HLA type had any influence on TCRB rearrangement. A moderate but significant shortening of TCRB CDR3 length was observed in type 1 diabetes patients in all four CD4+ subsets. Shorter templates might be favored by PCR, yet because patient and control samples were amplified and corrected together, any such skew would affect both groups equally. Sequencing cDNA rather than genomic DNA could over-represent highly expressing activated cells, although activation and CD3 levels did not differ between groups. The naive, central memory and regulatory TCRB repertoires appeared to resemble one another more closely among patients than among healthy donors. At VDJ recombination sites, patients with type 1 diabetes made fewer insertions and deleted more nucleotides, a pattern implying thymic rearrangement abnormalities.

Each donor gave one peripheral blood draw, averaging approximately 0.11 L, which was collected into heparinised tubes. A BD FACSAria II was used to sort naive, central memory, regulatory and stem cell-like memory CD4+ T cells with a panel that included CD45RO, CCR7, CD25, CD127, CD95 and CD27. Purity was above 95% for every sorted population. Right away, PBMCs were isolated by Lymphoprep density gradient centrifugation and were stained directly, with no culture step. Samples were stained and sorted in pairs, with one healthy donor and one patient per experiment, so that batch effects were minimized. The germline V gene sets CDR1 to MNHEY and CDR2 to SVGAGI. Its CDR3 holds 15 amino acids, cysteine through phenylalanine. The read is trimmed to its CDR3 DNA, 45 bases read in frame from base 1. V is shortened by 7 bases, J by 5 bases, and the region joining them spans 20 bases.

Sequencing used central memory CD4+ T cells from blood. The chain couples TRBV6-5 to TRBJ1-2, with TRBD1 tentatively as D gene (5 bases match). This TCR was sampled from a woman in her thirties or forties in good health. The CDR3 in this case is CASIEMGGGRYGYTF. The sequence in DNA is TGTGCCAGCATCGAAATGGGGGGAGGGAGATATGGCTACACCTTC.